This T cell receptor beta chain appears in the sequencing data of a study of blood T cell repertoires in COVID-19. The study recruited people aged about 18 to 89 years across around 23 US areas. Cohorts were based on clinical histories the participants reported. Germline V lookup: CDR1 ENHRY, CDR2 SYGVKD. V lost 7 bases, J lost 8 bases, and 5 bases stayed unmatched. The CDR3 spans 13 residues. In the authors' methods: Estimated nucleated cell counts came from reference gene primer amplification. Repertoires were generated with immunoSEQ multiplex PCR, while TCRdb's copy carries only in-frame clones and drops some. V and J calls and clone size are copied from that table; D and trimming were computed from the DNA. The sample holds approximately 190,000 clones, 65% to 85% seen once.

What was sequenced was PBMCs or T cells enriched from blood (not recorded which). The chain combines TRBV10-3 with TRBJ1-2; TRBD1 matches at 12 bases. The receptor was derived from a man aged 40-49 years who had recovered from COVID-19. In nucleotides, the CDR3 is TGTGCCATCAAAGGGACAGGGGGCGCAGGCTACACCTTC. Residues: CAIKGTGGAGYTF.